The clone carrying this TCR beta chain was seen only a few times. Its antigen is undetermined. The data stem from a study of T cell repertoires in cytomegalovirus infection. Across the whole study: Public TCR beta signatures provided an indication of both CMV infection and a matching HLA type.

General study points: There were HLA-C-restricted CMV-specific TCR beta clonotypes dominating the ex vivo response.

From the reads, TCRdb called clonotypes with MiXCR, one entry per CDR3 protein. The profile shows under 200,000 distinct CDR3 sequences, about a tenth of them singletons. Germline CDR1 MNHEY, CDR2 SVGEGT. The ends were cut back, 0 bases at V and 12 bases at J, with 15 bases in the middle. CDR3 size: 15 residues. Sample: PBMCs. The chain has TRBV6-2 or TRBV6-3 and TRBJ1-6; weak D call: TRBD1 (6 bases). The sequence was collected from a human donor in good health (CMV status not recorded). Some clones in this sample may be carry-over from other donors' samples. The CDR3 is CASSYSIGGGQPLHF. In DNA form, the CDR3 reads TGTGCCAGCAGTTACTCAATCGGCGGGGGCCAACCCCTCCACTTT.